The 31 T cell receptor beta chains given below trace back to one sample, sequenced in a study of shared clonotypes between healthy human individuals. Measured with immunoSEQ multiplex PCR; TCRdb has only the in-frame clones, and not every one. Found here are under 850,000 clones, roughly 72% of them singletons; the top ten hold more than 1.5%. Source material: memory CD4+ T cells sorted from blood. The subset is: CD45RA-negative fraction. The receptors stem from a woman younger than 45 in good health.

The chain uses TRBV25-1 and TRBJ2-3, with TRBD2 matching 9 bases. Trimming at V came to 2 bases and at J to 6 bases, leaving 12 bases not matched to a gene. CDR1 and CDR2 (germline): MGHDK, SYGVNS. There are 17 residues in the CDR3. The CDR3 sequence is CASSEGARAGGRDTQYF. The DNA of the CDR3 is TGTGCCAGCAGTGAAGGGGCTAGAGCGGGAGGCCGGGATACGCAGTATTTT.

The chain couples TRBV7-9 to TRBJ2-2, with 13 positions matching TRBD2. Germline CDR1 reads SEHNR; CDR2 reads FQNEAQ (reference sequence). This CDR3 has 19 amino acids. V shed 4 bases and J 5 bases; nucleotides not matched to a gene: 13. CDR3 bases: TGTGCCAGCAGCTCGGACACATGGACTAGCGGGAGTGAAACCGGGGAGCTGTTTTTT. Amino acids: CASSSDTWTSGSETGELFF.

The chain carries TRBV28 and TRBJ2-5; D remains ambiguous. Germline V gene sequence: CDR1 MDHEN, CDR2 SYDVKM. The CDR3 runs to 17 residues. V lost 4 bases to trimming and J lost 4 bases, with 22 bases between them. CDR3 nucleotide sequence: TGTGCCAGCAGTTCCTACGTTTGGGGAAGTGTAGGAGAGACCCAGTACTTC. Translating gives CASSSYVWGSVGETQYF.

The chain uses TRBV4-1 and TRBJ1-4, with TRBD1 identical over 7 bases. The CDR3 is made up of 14 amino acids. Trimming cost V 2 bases and J 3 bases; bases outside gene matches: 0. From germline, CDR1 is MGHRA and CDR2 YSYEKL. The DNA of the CDR3 is TGCGCCAGCAGCCAAACAGGGGCTAATGAAAAACTGTTTTTT. Translated: CASSQTGANEKLFF.

Only one count was recorded for this clone. This chain uses TRBV2 with TRBJ2-2; D possibly corresponds to TRBD2 (6 bases). The CDR3 loop spans 15 amino acids. Germline V CDR1 and CDR2: SNHLY, FYNNEI. Trimming removed 8 bases at V and 3 bases at J, with 16 bases between. The CDR3 coding sequence is TGTGCCAGCCTTAGCGCGGGACTGTACACCGGGGAGCTGTTTTTT. This sequence encodes CASLSAGLYTGELFF.

Notes on this clone: This sample includes further DNA sequences coding for the same CDR3. The rearrangement joins TRBV7-2 to TRBJ1-5, with a tentative D call TRBD1 (5 bases). The germline V and J ends were trimmed by 5 bases and 1 base, with 9 bases remaining between them. CDR3 length equals 14 residues. From germline, CDR1 is SGHTA and CDR2 FQGNSA. CDR3 in DNA: TGTGCCAGCAGCCCCCCAGGGAGCAATCAGCCCCAGCATTTT. Its protein is CASSPPGSNQPQHF. Combining the CDR3 with reference TRBV7-2 and TRBJ1-5 gives the whole variable domain GAGVSQSPSNKVTEKGKDVELRCDPISGHTALYWYRQSLGQGLEFLIYFQGNSAPDKSGLPSDRFSAERTGGSVSTLTIQRTQQEDSAVYLCASSPPGSNQPQHFGDGTRLSIL.

The sample holds one count of this clone. The chain recombines TRBV29-1 with TRBJ2-6, with TRBD1 as a possible D gene (6 bases). CDR1 and CDR2 from the germline V gene are SQVTM and ANQGSEA. Trimming cost V 5 bases and J 0 bases, with 20 bases left between them. The CDR3 totals 18 residues. The CDR3 DNA follows: TGCAGCGTTCGGTTTCCCGGGACAAGAAGCTCTGGGGCCAACGTCCTGACTTTC. Translation: CSVRFPGTRSSGANVLTF.

This chain uses TRBV7-2 with TRBJ2-1, with 9 bases identical to TRBD2. Per germline, CDR1 SGHTA and CDR2 FQGNSA. The CDR3 runs to 17 residues. V was clipped by 4 bases and J by 5 bases; unmatched bases: 12. The CDR3 is CASSWPHTRLADNEQFF. CDR3 coding DNA: TGTGCCAGCAGCTGGCCACATACTCGACTAGCGGACAATGAGCAGTTCTTC.

This clone was seen a single time. This rearrangement joins TRBV5-4 to TRBJ2-7; the D gene is possibly TRBD2 (5 bases). V shed 4 bases and J shed 2 bases, with 13 bases lying between them. The CDR3 sequence is 14 residues long. Germline V gene sequence: CDR1 SGHNT, CDR2 YYREEE (reference sequence). This CDR3 is CASSRDTVTYEQYF. CDR3 DNA sequence: TGTGCCAGCAGCCGGGATACTGTAACCTACGAGCAGTACTTC.

In this sample, this clone turned up a few times. The rearrangement joins TRBV4-1 to TRBJ2-7, with D maybe TRBD2 (6 bases). Trimming stripped 3 bases from V and 0 bases from J, with 6 bases between. The CDR3 runs to 13 residues. Per germline, CDR1 MGHRA and CDR2 YSYEKL. CDR3 sequence: CASSHGSSYEQYF. For the CDR3, the DNA is TGCGCCAGCAGCCACGGGAGCTCCTACGAGCAGTACTTC.

DNA of the CDR3: TGTGCCAGCAGCCAAGCCGCGAGCTCCTATAATTCACCCCTCCACTTT. Its protein product is CASSQAASSYNSPLHF. The rearrangement joins TRBV14 to TRBJ1-6; D is uncertain. V lost 1 base, J lost 0 bases, and 7 bases lay in between. Germline V gene data show CDR1 as SGHDN and CDR2 as FVKESK. The CDR3 runs to 16 residues.

The chain employs TRBV5-1 and TRBJ1-2; 8 nucleotides match TRBD1. Looked up from germline, CDR1 is SGHRS and CDR2 is YFSETQ. The CDR3 sequence is 15 residues long. V shed 1 base and J 4 bases; nucleotides not matched to a gene: 6. The CDR3, as DNA: TGCGCCAGCAGCTTGAGTGGGACAGGTGTCTATGGCTACACCTTC. It encodes CASSLSGTGVYGYTF.

This chain connects TRBV7-9 to TRBJ2-4; D ambiguous. Trimming pared 4 bases from V and 2 bases from J, leaving 15 bases between. Germline V gives CDR1 SEHNR, CDR2 FQNEAQ (reference sequence). This CDR3 is 16 amino acids long. The chain's CDR3 is CASSSRSQDPKNIQYF. The CDR3 region has the DNA TGTGCCAGCAGCTCCCGAAGCCAGGATCCCAAAAACATTCAGTACTTC.

The chain combines TRBV5-1 with TRBJ2-3; perhaps D is TRBD1 or TRBD2 (5 bases each). CDR1 SGHRS and CDR2 YFSETQ come from the germline V gene. V gave up 0 bases and J gave up 4 bases, with 21 bases separating them. This CDR3 has 18 residues. The CDR3 sequence is CASSLGGLGAGVADTQYF. The CDR3 bases are TGCGCCAGCAGCTTGGGGGGCCTAGGGGCGGGCGTGGCAGATACGCAGTATTTT. Together with reference TRBV5-1 and TRBJ2-3, the CDR3 gives the full variable domain: KAGVTQTPRYLIKTRGQQVTLSCSPISGHRSVSWYQQTPGQGLQFLFEYFSETQRNKGNFPGRFSGRQFSNSRSEMNVSTLELGDSALYLCASSLGGLGAGVADTQYFGPGTRLTVL.

With regard to this clone: Other DNA sequences in the same sample also yield this CDR3. The V and J genes are TRBV6-4 and TRBJ2-1, with TRBD2 matching 8 bases. The V gene end was trimmed by 2 bases and the J gene end by 6 bases; junction bases not matched to a gene: 6. The CDR3 loop spans 15 amino acids. Germline CDR1 reads MRHNA; CDR2 reads SNTAGT. The CDR3 DNA sequence: TGTGCCAGCAGTGACCCGGGACTAGGGTCCAATGAGCAGTTCTTC. Protein sequence: CASSDPGLGSNEQFF.

V and J are TRBV28 and TRBJ2-7, with D possibly TRBD2 on 6 matching bases. The V end was cut by 2 bases, the J end by 1 base, with 15 bases between. The length of the CDR3 is 16 residues. Per germline, CDR1 MDHEN and CDR2 SYDVKM. In DNA form, the CDR3 reads TGTGCCAGCAGTTTAGTTAGTCTAGCGAGTTCCTACGAGCAGTACTTC. Translated, it gives CASSLVSLASSYEQYF.

The V call is TRBV10-1, the J call TRBJ2-3, with D perhaps matching TRBD2 (6 bases). The V gene's germline CDR1 is WNHNN and CDR2 SYGVQD (reference sequence). This CDR3 has 14 residues. V gave up 2 bases and J gave up 8 bases, with 14 bases separating them. The CDR3 DNA reads as TGCGCCAGCAGTGAGCCGGAGGGCTACGGTACGCAGTATTTT. Its translation: CASSEPEGYGTQYF.

This chain uses TRBV2 with TRBJ2-5; 8 bases fit TRBD2. CDR1 is SNHLY, CDR2 FYNNEI, per germline. With 2 bases clipped from V and 4 bases from J, the junction kept 3 bases outside the gene matches. This CDR3 region has 14 residues. The CDR3 loop reads CASSEWLAGETQYF. The CDR3 DNA reads as TGTGCCAGCAGTGAATGGCTAGCGGGAGAGACCCAGTACTTC.

J is TRBJ2-5 and V is TRBV5-1, with TRBD2 matching over 8 bases. Germline CDR1 reads SGHRS; CDR2 reads YFSETQ. The CDR3 loop spans 16 amino acids. Trimming at V came to 6 bases and at J to 5 bases, leaving 15 bases not matched to a gene. The CDR3 DNA reads as TGCGCCAGCACCCCAGCTGCGGGAGGATCTTGGGAGACCCAGTACTTC. It yields the protein CASTPAAGGSWETQYF.

The chain links TRBV7-2 to TRBJ1-5; no firm D call. The CDR3 runs to 13 residues. V dropped 0 bases and J dropped 3 bases, with 3 bases sitting between them. Looked up from germline, CDR1 is SGHTA and CDR2 is FQGNSA. The CDR3 nucleotides read TGTGCCAGCAGCTTAGCATCCAATCAGCCCCAGCATTTT. It specifies CASSLASNQPQHF.

V and J are TRBV5-1 and TRBJ1-6, with 7 bases aligning to TRBD1. Trimming removed 2 bases from V and 5 bases from J; junction bases left unmatched: 4. From germline, CDR1 is SGHRS and CDR2 YFSETQ. The CDR3 covers 15 residues. The CDR3 region is CASSFGTADNSPLHF. CDR3 DNA: TGCGCCAGCAGCTTCGGGACAGCCGATAATTCACCCCTCCACTTT.

The rearrangement links TRBV14 to TRBJ1-2; D is unresolved. The V gene lost 1 base and the J gene lost 4 bases, with 13 bases spanning the gap. This CDR3 contains 15 residues. CDR1 is SGHDN, CDR2 FVKESK, per germline. The CDR3 nucleotides read TGTGCCAGCAGCCAAGGGGTCGGACGGGGCTATGGCTACACCTTC. As protein: CASSQGVGRGYGYTF.

The CDR3 DNA sequence: TGTGCCACCAGCGGACGGACGGGTGAAAAACTGTTTTTT. Amino acid sequence: CATSGRTGEKLFF. The chain combines TRBV15 with TRBJ1-4; D is undetermined. The germline V gene has CDR1 LNHNV and CDR2 YYDKDF (reference sequence). CDR3 size: 13 residues. V was trimmed by 5 bases and J by 7 bases, leaving 11 bases between them.

This sequence joins TRBV15 and TRBJ1-1; D uncertain. Between the trimmed V and J ends, which lost 4 bases and 0 bases, there was a span of 6 bases. The CDR3 runs to 13 residues. Germline V gene sequence: CDR1 LNHNV, CDR2 YYDKDF (reference sequence). CDR3 loop: CATSKQMNTEAFF. CDR3 nucleotides: TGTGCCACCAGCAAACAGATGAACACTGAAGCTTTCTTT. The variable domain in full, completed from reference TRBV15 and TRBJ1-1, reads DAMVIQNPRYQVTQFGKPVTLSCSQTLNHNVMYWYQQKSSQAPKLLFHYYDKDFNNEADTPDNFQSRRPNTSFCFLDIRSPGLGDTAMYLCATSKQMNTEAFFGQGTRLTVV.

This rearrangement joins TRBV28 to TRBJ2-7, with D uncertain. CDR1 and CDR2 from the germline V gene are MDHEN and SYDVKM. V was shortened by 6 bases and J by 6 bases, with 15 bases between the two germline ends. The CDR3 length is 13 residues. The CDR3 sequence is CASSQGLSSEQYF. In DNA, the CDR3 is TGTGCCAGCAGCCAAGGCCTAAGCTCCGAGCAGTACTTC.

The chain's CDR3 is CASSGGQGQEKLFF. CDR3 nucleotides: TGTGCCAGCAGCGGGGGACAGGGACAAGAAAAACTGTTTTTT. The chain has TRBV4-2 and TRBJ1-4, with TRBD1 matching over 9 bases. V was clipped by 5 bases and J by 8 bases; unmatched bases: 6. The CDR3 sequence is 14 residues long. The germline V gene has CDR1 LGHNA and CDR2 YNFKEQ.

Regarding this clone: At one end the junction does not follow the germline gene, possibly because of a read error. The CDR3 DNA follows: TGTGCCAGCAGTGAAGATAGGACAGGGCTCTACAATGAGCAGTTCTTC. Its translation: CASSEDRTGLYNEQFF. The chain has TRBV10-2 and TRBJ2-1; 8 bases align to TRBD1. Per the germline V gene, CDR1 is WSHSY and CDR2 is SAAADI. CDR3 length: 16 amino acids.

V is TRBV6-6 and J is TRBJ2-3, with 8 positions matching TRBD2. V lost 6 bases, J lost 1 base, and 0 bases stayed unmatched. The germline V gene encodes CDR1 MNHNY and CDR2 SVGAGI (reference sequence). This CDR3 is 13 amino acids long. CDR3: CASRTSGTDTQYF. CDR3 in DNA: TGTGCCAGCAGGACTAGCGGCACAGATACGCAGTATTTT.

The chain employs TRBV5-1 and TRBJ2-3; TRBD1 matches at 8 bases. The CDR3 covers 13 residues. Germline lookup yields CDR1 SGHRS and CDR2 YFSETQ. The V gene end was trimmed by 3 bases and the J gene end by 4 bases; junction bases not matched to a gene: 1. The CDR3 spells CASSSRGPDTQYF. The CDR3 DNA reads as TGCGCCAGCAGCTCCAGGGGGCCAGATACGCAGTATTTT.

The rearrangement links TRBV29-1 to TRBJ2-7, with a possible D match to TRBD2 (6 bases). The CDR3 has 10 amino acids. Between the trimmed V and J ends, which lost 7 bases and 4 bases, there was a span of 8 bases. Germline V CDR1 and CDR2: SQVTM, ANQGSEA. The DNA of the CDR3 is TGCAGCGCAGGGACTTACGAGCAGTACTTC. Translated, it gives CSAGTYEQYF.

V and J are TRBV5-1 and TRBJ1-3; D ambiguous. Per the germline V gene, CDR1 is SGHRS and CDR2 is YFSETQ. V was pared by 0 bases and J by 2 bases, with 6 bases between. This CDR3 spans 14 amino acids. CDR3 residues: CASSLGTPGNTIYF. The DNA of the CDR3 is TGCGCCAGCAGCTTGGGGACGCCTGGAAACACCATATATTTT.